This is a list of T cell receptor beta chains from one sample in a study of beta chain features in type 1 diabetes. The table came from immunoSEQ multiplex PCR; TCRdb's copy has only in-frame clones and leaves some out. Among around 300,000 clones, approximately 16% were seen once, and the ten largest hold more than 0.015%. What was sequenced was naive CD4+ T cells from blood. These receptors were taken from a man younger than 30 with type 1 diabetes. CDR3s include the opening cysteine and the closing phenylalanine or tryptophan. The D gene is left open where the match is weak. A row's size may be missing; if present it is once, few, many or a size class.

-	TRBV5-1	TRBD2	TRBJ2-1	CASSPGTSRDEQFF	TGCGCCAGCAGCCCCGGGACTAGCAGGGATGAGCAGTTCTTC
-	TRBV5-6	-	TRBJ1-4	CASSVTASNEKLFF	TGTGCCAGCAGCGTGACAGCTTCCAATGAAAAACTGTTTTTT
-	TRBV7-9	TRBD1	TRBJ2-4	CASSSTTGAIAKNIQYF	TGTGCCAGCAGCTCGACGACAGGGGCCATAGCCAAAAACATTCAGTACTTC
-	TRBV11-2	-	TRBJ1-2	CASSPRGLTETGGYTF	TGTGCCAGCAGCCCCCGCGGTTTGACAGAAACAGGGGGCTACACCTTC
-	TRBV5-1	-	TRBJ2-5	CASSSRGRSRETQYF	TGCGCCAGCAGCAGCAGGGGACGGTCCCGGGAGACCCAGTACTTC
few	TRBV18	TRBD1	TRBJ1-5	CASSPVATGGSNQPQHF	TGTGCCAGCTCACCCGTGGCGACAGGGGGGAGCAATCAGCCCCAGCATTTT
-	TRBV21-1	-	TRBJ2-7	CASSKGRRYEQYF	TGTGCCAGCAGCAAGGGGAGGAGGTACGAGCAGTACTTC
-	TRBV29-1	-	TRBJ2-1	CSVRLGSYNEQFF	TGCAGCGTCCGACTCGGCTCCTACAATGAGCAGTTCTTC
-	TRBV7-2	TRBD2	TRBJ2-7	CASSLVAGLAGGEQYF	TGTGCCAGCAGCTTAGTAGCCGGGCTAGCGGGAGGCGAGCAGTACTTC
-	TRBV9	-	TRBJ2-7	CASSVGWGAYEQYF	TGTGCCAGCAGCGTAGGATGGGGGGCCTACGAGCAGTACTTC
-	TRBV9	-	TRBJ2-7	CASSVEQGRGEQYF	TGTGCCAGCAGCGTAGAGCAGGGAAGAGGCGAGCAGTACTTC
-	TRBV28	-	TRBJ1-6	CAGRLRRLDSPLHF	TGTGCCGGGAGGCTTCGGAGGTTGGATTCACCCCTCCACTTT
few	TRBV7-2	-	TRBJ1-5	CASSLTGSNQPQHF	TGTGCCAGCAGCTTGACAGGTAGCAATCAGCCCCAGCATTTT
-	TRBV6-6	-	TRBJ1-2	CASSYDRAGNLDGYTF	TGTGCCAGCAGTTACGATCGAGCAGGGAATTTGGATGGCTACACCTTC
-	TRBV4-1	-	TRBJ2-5	CASSQYVVRARGQETQYF	TGCGCCAGCAGCCAATACGTCGTGAGGGCGCGGGGTCAAGAGACCCAGTACTTC
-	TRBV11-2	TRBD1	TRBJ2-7	CASSWTGAPSYEQYF	TGTGCCAGCAGCTGGACAGGGGCCCCCTCCTACGAGCAGTACTTC
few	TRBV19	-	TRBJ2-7	CASSIDRAYEQYF	TGTGCCAGTAGTATAGATCGAGCCTACGAGCAGTACTTC
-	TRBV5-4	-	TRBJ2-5	CASSFWESSETQYF	TGTGCCAGCAGCTTTTGGGAGTCCTCAGAGACCCAGTACTTC
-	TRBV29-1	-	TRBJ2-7	CSVESPHYEQYF	TGCAGCGTGGAATCCCCACACTACGAGCAGTACTTC
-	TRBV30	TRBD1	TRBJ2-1	CAWRSDRAFRLAPFF	TGTGCCTGGAGGTCGGACAGGGCCTTTCGTCTAGCTCCGTTCTTC
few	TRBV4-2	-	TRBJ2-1	CASSQAPSNEQFF	TGTGCCAGCAGCCAAGCCCCTTCCAATGAGCAGTTCTTC
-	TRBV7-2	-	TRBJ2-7	CASSLGGLDTYEQYF	TGTGCCAGCAGTTTGGGGGGACTGGATACCTACGAGCAGTACTTC
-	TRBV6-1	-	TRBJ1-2	CASTLARRPPYTF	TGTGCCAGCACCCTCGCCAGGCGCCCTCCCTACACCTTC
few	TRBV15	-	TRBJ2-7	CATSRLASPSNEQYF	TGTGCCACCAGCAGACTAGCGTCGCCTTCCAACGAGCAGTACTTC